The source of this TCR beta chain is a study of beta chain features in type 1 diabetes. Whole-study findings and limits: Across all four CD4+ subsets, people with type 1 diabetes showed modestly shorter TCRB CDR3s.

Germline V lookup: CDR1 SQVTM, CDR2 ANQGSEA. V dropped 7 bases and J dropped 3; count of bases not matched to a gene: 10. The CDR3 runs to 14 residues. Notes on this clone: Its antigen is still unknown.

Investigators reverse transcribed all isolated RNA, so they sequenced expressed TCRB transcripts. Profiled with immunoSEQ multiplex PCR; TCRdb holds only in-frame clones, not every one. The repertoire has 120,000 or so clones, 17% of them found once; the top ten carry about 2.4%. This sequence joins TRBV29-1 and TRBJ2-7; 9 positions match TRBD1. The clonotype originates from a young man with type 1 diabetes. Sequencing input: central memory CD4+ T cells from blood. The CDR3, as DNA: TGCAGCGCCCGCCGCCCGGGACAGGGCTACGAGCAGTACTTC. Translation gives CSARRPGQGYEQYF.